The present TCR beta chain was sequenced within a study of identical twins. About this clonotype: The antigen remains unidentified.

Findings and caveats of the study: The degree of excess twin sharing was weaker in beta out-of-frame sequences.

This CDR3 has 16 residues. CDR1 is SQVTM and CDR2 is ANQGSEA in the germline V gene. V gave up 0 bases and J gave up 4 bases, with 17 bases separating them. TCRdb passed the 5' RACE reads through MiXCR, listing each CDR3 protein once. This table has under 900,000 distinct CDR3 sequences, 9% to 15% appearing once. The sample also formed part of further work on yellow fever vaccine responses in identical twins.

The chain couples TRBV29-1 to TRBJ2-3; weak D call: TRBD2 (5 bases). The material sequenced was PBMCs. This sequence was found in a woman aged 18-29 years in good health. CDR3 sequence (DNA): TGCAGCGTTGAAGATCGGATGCGGGTCTTGGCAGATACGCAGTATTTT. It translates to CSVEDRMRVLADTQYF.